This TCR beta chain was captured in a study of blood T cells in healthy people across ages. Combining a sample-barcoded 5' primer with a J-beta primer mix, a second PCR ran for roughly 6 to 12 cycles. A minimum of 3 million CDR3-containing paired-end reads was obtained for each sample. TCRdb processed the 5' RACE reads anew with MiXCR; each CDR3 protein has one entry. The sample lists about 1.6 million distinct CDR3 sequences; roughly a third were seen once. As to this clonotype: Its antigen is currently unknown.

Study-wide points: Strong correlation existed between TCR beta diversity and naive T cell percentage. Per-million-T-cell TCR beta diversity fell roughly linearly with age. The study lacked donor CMV status, which possibly confounded expanded clonotype changes.

Per germline, CDR1 SEHNR and CDR2 FQNEAQ (reference sequence). This CDR3 contains 17 residues. V was clipped by 5 bases and J by 4 bases; unmatched bases: 12. This chain connects TRBV7-9 to TRBJ2-5; 11 nucleotides agree with TRBD2. The TCR sequence derives from a woman under 40 in good health. What was sequenced was blood. CDR3 nucleotides: TGTGCCAGCAGCCCCGGGACTAGCGGTTCTCGACTAGAGACCCAGTACTTC. Its protein is CASSPGTSGSRLETQYF. Filled out from reference TRBV7-9 and TRBJ2-5, the complete variable domain reads DTGVSQNPRHKITKRGQNVTFRCDPISEHNRLYWYRQTLGQGPEFLTYFQNEAQLEKSRLLSDRFSAERPKGSFSTLEIQRTEQGDSAMYLCASSPGTSGSRLETQYFGPGTRLLVL.